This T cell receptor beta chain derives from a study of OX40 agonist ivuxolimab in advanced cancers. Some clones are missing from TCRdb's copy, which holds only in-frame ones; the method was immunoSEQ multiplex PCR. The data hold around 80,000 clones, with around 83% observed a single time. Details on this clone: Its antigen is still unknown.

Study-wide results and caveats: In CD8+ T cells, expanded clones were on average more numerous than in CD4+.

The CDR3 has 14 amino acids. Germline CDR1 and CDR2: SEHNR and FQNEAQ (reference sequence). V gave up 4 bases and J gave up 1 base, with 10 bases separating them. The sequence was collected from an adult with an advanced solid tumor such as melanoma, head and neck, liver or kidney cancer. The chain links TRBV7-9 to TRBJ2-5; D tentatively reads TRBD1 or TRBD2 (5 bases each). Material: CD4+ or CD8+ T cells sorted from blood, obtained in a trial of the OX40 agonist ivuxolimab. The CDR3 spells CASSSGAPQETQYF. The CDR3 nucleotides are TGTGCCAGCAGCTCCGGGGCTCCCCAAGAGACCCAGTACTTC.